The clone carrying this TCR beta chain was recorded at least ten times. Its antigen is still unknown. The naive CD8 libraries originated from between roughly 19,000 and 1,000,000 sorted cells and drew on 10%, 30% or 50% RNA. This sample was included in a study of molecular identifiers for immune sequencing clone quantification. Study-wide points: Clones above 20 RNA copies contained over 99% of effector molecules but under 1% of naive ones. Identical TCR molecules sharing a barcode could underestimate highly expanded clone sizes.

The CDR3 loop spans 18 amino acids. CDR1 is MDHEN and CDR2 is SYDVKM in the germline V gene. Trimming took off 5 bases at V and 2 bases at J, with 23 bases between the two ends. One entry per CDR3 protein, called by TCRdb with MiXCR from the PCR reads. The profile covers over 300,000 distinct CDR3 sequences, with about a quarter appearing a single time and roughly 0.7% taken by the ten largest. The chain uses TRBV28 and TRBJ2-3; no definite D call. Sequences were obtained from naive CD8+ T cells from blood, with Jurkat cell RNA spiked in. Subset meaning: FACS-sorted CD8+CD4-CCR7+CD45RA+ naive T cells. This clonotype was obtained from a human donor in good health. Some libraries in this study had Jurkat cell RNA spiked in. CDR3 protein: CASSPPYPTRSDTDTQYF. Written as DNA, the CDR3 is TGTGCCAGCAGTCCCCCTTACCCGACACGTTCGGACACAGATACGCAGTATTTT.